Described below is a single T cell receptor (beta chain) sequence and its context. Some clones are missing from TCRdb's copy, which holds only in-frame ones; the method was immunoSEQ multiplex PCR. The data show about 210,000 clones, with 83% seen just once and 2% to 3% held by the top ten. These data belong to a study of blood T cell repertoires in COVID-19. The receptor comes from a woman between 35 and 50 years old with active or convalescent COVID-19. Sequencing was performed on peripheral blood.

CDR3 in DNA: TGTGCCACCAGCAGGGCGCGGGAGCAGTACTTC. It is translated as CATSRAREQYF. The chain employs TRBV24-1 and TRBJ2-7; a weak D match, TRBD1 (5 bases). This CDR3 is 11 amino acids long. Between the trimmed V and J ends, which lost 7 bases and 7 bases, there was a span of 10 bases. CDR1 KGHDR and CDR2 SFDVKD come from the germline V gene.